This T cell receptor beta chain stems from a study of cytomegalovirus exposure and HLA in healthy donors. Whole-study findings and limits: Within the data, a cluster of highly shared sequence variants was likely a sequencing artifact.

Concerning this clone itself: The antigen is undetermined. At one of its ends the junction is not consistent with the germline gene, which may arise from a read error.

The primer mix had 60 Vbeta and 13 Jbeta primers. The assay was immunoSEQ multiplex PCR, and TCRdb's table has in-frame clones only and misses some. The table lists approximately 94,000 clones, over 75% of them singletons, with less than 6% in the top ten. The CDR3 totals 17 residues. Germline V gives CDR1 SEHNR, CDR2 FQNEAQ (reference sequence). The clonotype comes from a man under 40 in good health and CMV-seropositive. Sequenced sample: PBMCs. The gene calls are TRBV7-9 and TRBJ1-5; perhaps TRBD1 as D (5 bases). The CDR3 region has the DNA TGTTCCAGCAGCTTCCAGGGAGGGCCGGGGAGCAATCAGCCCCAGCATTTT. As protein: CSSSFQGGPGSNQPQHF.